Following are 18 T cell receptor beta chains from one sample sequenced in a study of T cells in Graves' hyperthyroidism and ophthalmopathy. Amplification targeted TCR beta CDR3 regions from RNA transcripts. Carried out on the TCR CDR3, a first-round RT-PCR used the HTBI primer set. In TCRdb, the multiplex PCR reads were re-called with MiXCR into one record per CDR3 protein. This sample has about 400,000 distinct CDR3 sequences, with approximately 14% found just once. What was sequenced was blood. These TCRs come from a woman in her late teens or twenties with Graves' hyperthyroidism.

This clonotype was counted ten times or more. The rearrangement uses TRBV12-3 or TRBV12-4 and TRBJ1-4, with D uncertain. CDR3 length equals 14 residues. V dropped 4 bases and J dropped 6 bases, with 12 bases sitting between them. The CDR3 here is CASSSVPRDEKLFF. DNA of the CDR3: TGTGCCAGCAGTTCCGTCCCGAGAGATGAAAAACTGTTTTTT.

This clonotype was recorded many times. V and J are TRBV12-3 or TRBV12-4 and TRBJ1-5, with unresolved D. The CDR3 is made up of 14 amino acids. Trimming shortened V by 2 bases and J by 2 bases, and 7 bases separated the two germline ends. Written as DNA, the CDR3 is TGTGCCAGCAGTTTATGGGGTGGCAATCAGCCCCAGCATTTT. It codes for CASSLWGGNQPQHF.

This clonotype was detected ten times or more. This chain joins TRBV2 and TRBJ2-5; a weak D match, TRBD2 (7 bases). The CDR3 spans 15 residues. Germline V lookup: CDR1 SNHLY, CDR2 FYNNEI. Trimming took 7 bases from V and 4 from J, leaving 19 bases between them. The CDR3 sequence is CASTIGGGMGETQYF. CDR3 nucleotide sequence: TGTGCCAGCACGATAGGGGGAGGGATGGGAGAGACCCAGTACTTC.

This clonotype was counted many times. The chain couples TRBV2 to TRBJ2-5; TRBD2 matches 8 bases. This CDR3 is built from 14 residues. The V segment lost 7 bases and the J segment 1 base; nucleotides outside the gene matches: 5. Germline CDR1 is SNHLY and CDR2 is FYNNEI. The CDR3 here is CASNPAGAQETQYF. CDR3 nucleotide sequence: TGTGCCAGCAACCCAGCGGGGGCCCAAGAGACCCAGTACTTC.

Comment on this clonotype: A junction end diverges from the germline sequence, so it may reflect a read error. The V call is TRBV6-1, the J call TRBJ2-4; the match to TRBD2 covers 12 bases. The CDR3 contains 17 residues. CDR1 and CDR2 (germline): MNHNS, SASEGT. In DNA form, the CDR3 reads TGTGCCAGCAGCCGCTGGACTAGCGGGGTTGCCAGAAACATTCAGTACTTC. It translates to CASSRWTSGVARNIQYF.

The chain carries TRBV19 and TRBJ2-1; TRBD1 is a possible D gene (5 bases). CDR1 and CDR2 (germline): LNHDA, SQIVND (reference sequence). The CDR3 has 17 residues. Trimming removed 1 base at V and 4 bases at J, with 17 bases between. Here the CDR3 DNA reads TGTGCCAGTAGTATAGCCCTGACAGCGAACGAATACAATGAGCAGTTCTTC. It yields the protein CASSIALTANEYNEQFF.

A few counts support this clonotype. The rearrangement links TRBV12-3 or TRBV12-4 to TRBJ2-1; possibly TRBD1 for D (6 bases). CDR3 length equals 14 residues. The V end lost 6 bases, the J end lost 6 bases, and 15 bases lay between the germline ends. CDR3 coding DNA: TGTGCCAGCAGCTCACAGGGTATGGGCAATGAGCAGTTCTTC. Residues: CASSSQGMGNEQFF.

V is TRBV12-3 or TRBV12-4 and J is TRBJ1-6; D remains unclear. The CDR3 runs 13 residues. V shed 0 bases and J shed 9 bases, with 6 bases lying between them. Here the CDR3 DNA reads TGTGCCAGCAGTTTAGCCCTACTTTCACCCCTCCACTTT. This encodes CASSLALLSPLHF.

This clonotype came up many times. This chain links TRBV20-1 with TRBJ1-5, with no clear D. The CDR3 is made up of 14 amino acids. V lost 7 bases to trimming and J lost 3 bases, with 16 bases between them. Germline V gene sequence: CDR1 DFQATT, CDR2 SNEGSKA (reference sequence). CDR3 region: CSGAVGSSNQPQHF. The CDR3, as DNA: TGCAGTGGCGCAGTGGGGAGTTCCAATCAGCCCCAGCATTTT.

The sample holds many counts of this clonotype. The chain joins TRBV7-3 to TRBJ1-1; D gene ambiguous. CDR1 and CDR2 (germline): SGHTA, FQGTGA. Trimming stripped 5 bases from V and 1 base from J, with 17 bases between. CDR3 length: 16 residues. CDR3 bases: TGTGCCAGCAGCCTACTTGGCGGAACAGAGAACACTGAAGCTTTCTTT. Its translation is CASSLLGGTENTEAFF.

This clonotype was counted ten times or more. J is TRBJ2-3 and V is TRBV18, with D possibly being TRBD2 (6 bases). Between the trimmed V and J ends, which lost 6 bases and 6 bases, there was a span of 7 bases. The CDR3 is 11 amino acids. Germline CDR1 and CDR2: KGHSH and LQKENI. In nucleotides, the CDR3 is TGTGCCAGCTCCCGGGAGGATACGCAGTATTTT. Amino acid sequence: CASSREDTQYF.

This clonotype was seen at least ten times. The chain combines TRBV5-4 with TRBJ2-1, with D possibly being TRBD2 (5 bases). V lost 0 bases to trimming and J lost 8 bases, with 6 bases between them. The CDR3 covers 12 residues. Germline V CDR1 and CDR2: SGHNT, YYREEE (reference sequence). The CDR3 DNA is TGTGCCAGCAGCTTGGACGGGGATGAGCAGTTCTTC. This translates into CASSLDGDEQFF. The complete variable domain, with remaining parts taken from reference TRBV5-4 and TRBJ2-1, reads ETGVTQSPTHLIKTRGQQVTLRCSSQSGHNTVSWYQQALGQGPQFIFQYYREEENGRGNFPPRFSGLQFPNYSSELNVNALELDDSALYLCASSLDGDEQFFGPGTRLTVL.

In its sample, this clonotype was seen many times. The V call is TRBV7-9, the J call TRBJ2-1; TRBD1 agrees at 7 bases. The trim removed 4 bases at V and 4 bases at J, leaving 7 bases unmatched. CDR3 length: 15 residues. Germline V gene data show CDR1 as SEHNR and CDR2 as FQNEAQ (reference sequence). CDR3 nucleotide sequence: TGTGCCAGCAGCTCGAAGGGACAGACGTACAATGAGCAGTTCTTC. Its translation is CASSSKGQTYNEQFF.

The chain links TRBV6-2 or TRBV6-3 to TRBJ1-5; D remains ambiguous. The CDR3 has 15 amino acids. V lost 2 bases, J lost 5 bases, and 13 bases lay in between. Looked up from germline, CDR1 is MNHEY and CDR2 is SVGEGT. The CDR3 sequence: CASSYLGQTDQPQHF. CDR3 DNA sequence: TGTGCCAGCAGTTACCTGGGCCAGACTGATCAGCCCCAGCATTTT.

This clonotype was seen only a few times. The genes are TRBV19 and TRBJ1-5; D ambiguous. The CDR3 length is 14 residues. Trimming removed 3 bases from V and 7 bases from J, with 13 bases in between. Germline CDR1 and CDR2: LNHDA and SQIVND (reference sequence). The CDR3 nucleotides read TGTGCCAGTAGTATGGGCATGAAGGAGCAGCCCCAGCATTTT. This translates into CASSMGMKEQPQHF.

This clonotype came up many times. The chain joins TRBV12-3 or TRBV12-4 to TRBJ2-1, with 12 nucleotides matching TRBD2. The CDR3 runs to 15 residues. The V and J ends lost 3 bases and 8 bases, in that order; junction bases with no gene match: 5. The CDR3 sequence: CASSFATSGSYEQFF. Written as DNA, the CDR3 is TGTGCCAGCAGTTTCGCGACTAGCGGGAGTTATGAGCAGTTCTTC.

Ten or more counts support this clonotype. This chain connects TRBV10-2 to TRBJ2-1; 7 positions match TRBD2. V shed 11 bases and J 4 bases; nucleotides not matched to a gene: 11. The CDR3 runs 14 residues. Germline assignment: CDR1 WSHSY and CDR2 SAAADI. The CDR3 sequence is CACTAGLLYNEQFF. The DNA of the CDR3 is TGCGCCTGCACGGCGGGACTACTGTACAATGAGCAGTTCTTC.

This clonotype showed up just a few times. The chain employs TRBV24-1 and TRBJ2-3; D might be TRBD1 (6 bases). The V and J ends lost 3 bases and 0 bases respectively, with 12 bases between them. The CDR3 totals 16 residues. The V gene's germline CDR1 is KGHDR and CDR2 SFDVKD. CDR3 bases: TGTGCCACCAGTGATCCCCAGGGGCATAGCACAGATACGCAGTATTTT. Its translation is CATSDPQGHSTDTQYF.